A single sample gave rise to the 18 T cell receptor beta chains below, sequenced in a study of CD8 T cells in ankylosing spondylitis. TCRdb itself ran the 5' RACE reads through MiXCR, one entry per CDR3 protein. The sample shows under 300,000 distinct CDR3 sequences, over 9.5% of them seen only once. Sequenced input: blood, either unsorted or a sorted T cell fraction (not recorded which). The receptors were gathered from a male donor with ankylosing spondylitis or in good health (not recorded which).

The genes are TRBV3-1 and TRBJ1-2; no clear D gene. V lost 4 bases to trimming and J lost 7 bases, with 16 bases between them. From germline, CDR1 is LGHDT and CDR2 YNNKEL (reference sequence). The CDR3 covers 14 residues. For the CDR3, the DNA is TGTGCCAGCAGCCGCCCTGGAATAACGGGTGGCTACACCTTC. It encodes CASSRPGITGGYTF.

This clonotype was counted ten times or more. The chain combines TRBV7-2 with TRBJ2-5; the D gene is possibly TRBD1 (6 bases). Germline V gene data show CDR1 as SGHTA and CDR2 as FQGNSA. Trimming cost V 3 bases and J 5 bases, with 13 bases left between them. The CDR3 is made up of 14 amino acids. The CDR3 DNA reads as TGTGCCAGCAGCTTGAGGGGACAAAGGGAGACCCAGTACTTC. Translating gives CASSLRGQRETQYF.

At least ten counts were recorded for this clonotype. The V gene is TRBV12-3 or TRBV12-4, the J gene TRBJ1-2; unclear D gene. This CDR3 spans 14 amino acids. Trimming left V 3 bases short and J 0 bases short, with 8 bases between. CDR3 loop: CASSLDGPNYGYTF. The CDR3 region has the DNA TGTGCCAGCAGTTTGGACGGGCCTAACTATGGCTACACCTTC.

Regarding this clonotype: A much larger clone sits a single nucleotide away, making a read error possible. This chain connects TRBV5-1 to TRBJ2-1, with 11 nucleotides matching TRBD2. The V segment lost 4 bases and the J segment 2 bases; nucleotides outside the gene matches: 5. Per the germline V gene, CDR1 is SGHRS and CDR2 is YFSETQ. CDR3 length equals 16 residues. CDR3 in amino acids: CASSPGLAETYNEQFF. In nucleotides, the CDR3 is TGCGCCAGCAGCCCGGGACTAGCGGAGACCTACAATGAGCAGTTCTTC.

This clonotype was detected ten times or more. V usage is TRBV5-1 and J usage is TRBJ2-3; tentative D call: TRBD1 (5 bases). This CDR3 has 15 residues. From germline, CDR1 is SGHRS and CDR2 YFSETQ. V lost 1 base, J lost 4 bases, and 13 bases lay in between. CDR3 region: CASSLRTPGPDTQYF. CDR3 DNA: TGCGCCAGCAGCTTGCGGACACCCGGCCCAGATACGCAGTATTTT.

The chain employs TRBV20-1 and TRBJ2-2; unclear D gene. CDR3 length: 13 residues. The germline CDR1 and CDR2 sequences are DFQATT and SNEGSKA (reference sequence). V gave up 0 bases and J gave up 6 bases, with 8 bases separating them. The CDR3 coding sequence is TGCAGTGCTAGAGACCCAATGGCCGGGGAGCTGTTTTTT. This encodes CSARDPMAGELFF.

This clonotype has only a few counts. The chain uses TRBV6-1 and TRBJ2-3, with TRBD1 matching over 7 bases. Per germline, CDR1 MNHNS and CDR2 SASEGT. J lost 4 bases, V lost 2 bases, and 9 bases had no gene match. The CDR3 is 16 residues long. DNA for the CDR3: TGTGCCAGCAGTGAAAGGGCGGCCAGGGGGTCAGATACGCAGTATTTT. It specifies CASSERAARGSDTQYF.

This clonotype was seen ten or more times. The rearrangement links TRBV20-1 to TRBJ2-7; D unresolved. CDR1 and CDR2 from the germline V gene are DFQATT and SNEGSKA (reference sequence). Trimming took off 4 bases at V and 0 bases at J, with 13 bases between the two ends. The CDR3 runs to 14 residues. CDR3 region: CSANPGRASYEQYF. The DNA of the CDR3 is TGCAGTGCTAACCCTGGCAGAGCCTCCTACGAGCAGTACTTC.

The table lists this clonotype with many counts. The chain carries TRBV20-1 and TRBJ2-2; 8 nucleotides match TRBD1. With V trimmed by 4 bases and J by 2 bases, 6 bases remained unmatched. This CDR3 region has 15 residues. Germline V gives CDR1 DFQATT, CDR2 SNEGSKA (reference sequence). CDR3 nucleotides: TGCAGTGCTACCGACAGGGGCCTTAACACCGGGGAGCTGTTTTTT. It specifies CSATDRGLNTGELFF.

The chain combines TRBV25-1 with TRBJ2-5, with a tentative D call TRBD1 (5 bases). V dropped 1 base and J dropped 5 bases, with 11 bases sitting between them. Germline V gives CDR1 MGHDK, CDR2 SYGVNS. This CDR3 is 14 amino acids long. This chain's CDR3 is CASSELGVQETQYF. The CDR3 nucleotides are TGTGCCAGCAGTGAATTAGGGGTTCAGGAGACCCAGTACTTC. Complete variable domain (other parts from reference TRBV25-1 and TRBJ2-5): EADIYQTPRYLVIGTGKKITLECSQTMGHDKMYWYQQDPGMELHLIHYSYGVNSTEKGDLSSESTVSRIRTEHFPLTLESARPSHTSQYLCASSELGVQETQYFGPGTRLLVL.

The sample holds many counts of this clonotype. The genes are TRBV5-1 and TRBJ2-1, with 11 positions matching TRBD2. Per germline, CDR1 SGHRS and CDR2 YFSETQ. The length of the CDR3 is 15 residues. The junction had 4 bases not matched to a gene; V was cut back by 3 bases and J by 5 bases. Here the CDR3 DNA reads TGCGCCAGCAGCTACTCTAGCGGGGGGAACAATGAGCAGTTCTTC. Protein sequence: CASSYSSGGNNEQFF. Filled out from reference TRBV5-1 and TRBJ2-1, the complete variable domain reads KAGVTQTPRYLIKTRGQQVTLSCSPISGHRSVSWYQQTPGQGLQFLFEYFSETQRNKGNFPGRFSGRQFSNSRSEMNVSTLELGDSALYLCASSYSSGGNNEQFFGPGTRLTVL.

This clonotype has a count of ten or more. CDR3 loop: CASSLYRAGANVLTF. CDR3 DNA sequence: TGCGCCAGCAGCTTGTACCGGGCTGGGGCCAACGTCCTGACTTTC. V usage is TRBV5-1 and J usage is TRBJ2-6; D uncertain. The V end was cut by 1 base, the J end by 2 bases, with 7 bases between. The CDR3 contains 15 residues. Germline lookup yields CDR1 SGHRS and CDR2 YFSETQ.

This clonotype was detected ten times or more. This likely comes from a read error, as the CDR3 has no conserved phenylalanine or tryptophan at its end. The DNA is omitted, as the CDR3 cannot be located on it reliably, and the CDR3 follows TCRdb's listing. The V call is TRBV7-2, the J call TRBJ2-1; TRBD1 is taken as the D call from the table, unchecked against the DNA. The CDR3 is 14 residues long, counting both termini. Germline values: CDR1 SGHTA, CDR2 FQGNSA. The CDR3 sequence: CASSSLPGVGNNVL.

This clonotype appeared many times. The chain uses TRBV20-1 and TRBJ2-3; 10 nucleotides match TRBD2. V lost 6 bases and J lost 2; bases outside the gene matches: 5. Per germline, CDR1 DFQATT and CDR2 SNEGSKA (reference sequence). This CDR3 comprises 14 residues. CDR3 DNA: TGCAGTGCCCTAGCGGGAGTTTTCACAGATACGCAGTATTTT. Its translation: CSALAGVFTDTQYF.

This clonotype was recorded at least ten times. CDR3 nucleotides: TGTGCCAGCTGGGCGGGGGGCACAGATACGCAGTATTTT. Its protein is CASWAGGTDTQYF. The chain links TRBV6-1 to TRBJ2-3; 7 bases agree with TRBD2. Germline V lookup: CDR1 MNHNS, CDR2 SASEGT. The CDR3 spans 13 residues. The J segment lost 1 base and the V segment lost 8 bases, leaving 3 bases of the junction unmatched.

This clonotype was seen a few times. The V call is TRBV7-9, the J call TRBJ2-1; D perhaps matches TRBD1 (5 bases). V was trimmed by 4 bases and J by 6 bases, leaving 13 bases between them. CDR1 is SEHNR, CDR2 FQNEAQ, per germline (reference sequence). The CDR3 runs 14 residues. The CDR3 is CASSSDRLGNEQFF. CDR3 DNA: TGTGCCAGCAGCTCCGACAGATTGGGCAATGAGCAGTTCTTC.

This clonotype was found a few times. The rearrangement uses TRBV21-1 and TRBJ2-7; the tabulated D call, TRBD1, remains unverified against the DNA. TRBV21-1 is a pseudogene. This CDR3 region has 15 residues. CDR3 sequence reads: CASSKGRDSSYEQYF. The CDR3 region has the DNA TGTGCCAGCAGCAAAGGACGGGACAGCTCCTACGAGCAGTACTTC.

This clonotype was picked up many times. The rearrangement links TRBV12-3 or TRBV12-4 to TRBJ2-5; possibly TRBD1 or TRBD2 for D (5 bases each). CDR3 length equals 15 residues. Trimming shortened V by 6 bases and J by 7 bases, and 21 bases separated the two germline ends. The DNA of the CDR3 is TGTGCCAGCAGGACAACCGGGACCGCCAACCGGACCCAGTACTTC. Translated: CASRTTGTANRTQYF.